The 11 T cell receptor beta chains listed next were all sequenced from one sample in a study of identical twins. TCRdb reanalysed the 5' RACE reads using MiXCR and keeps one entry per CDR3 protein. The sample includes approximately 220,000 distinct CDR3 sequences, approximately 7.9% of them seen just once. These data were also filed under a second study, of yellow fever vaccine responses in identical twins.

The sample taken for sequencing was CD8+ T cells sorted from blood. All receptors derive from a woman aged 18 to 35 in good health.

The chain employs TRBV5-1 and TRBJ1-1; D is possibly TRBD1 (6 bases). V was clipped by 3 bases and J by 2 bases, with 11 bases between them. The CDR3 extends over 14 amino acids. Per germline, CDR1 SGHRS and CDR2 YFSETQ. As DNA, the CDR3 is TGCGCCAGCAGCTCGACAGGTTACAACACTGAAGCTTTCTTT. Translation: CASSSTGYNTEAFF.

This clonotype was seen a handful of times. The V and J genes are TRBV7-9 and TRBJ2-5; 12 bases are a match to TRBD1. The germline V gene encodes CDR1 SEHNR and CDR2 FQNEAQ (reference sequence). This CDR3 contains 16 residues. V was clipped by 6 bases and J by 1 base; unmatched bases: 6. CDR3 protein: CASSLPGQGAQETQYF. CDR3 nucleotide sequence: TGTGCCAGCAGTTTACCGGGACAGGGGGCCCAAGAGACCCAGTACTTC. The full variable domain, completed using reference TRBV7-9 and TRBJ2-5, is DTGVSQNPRHKITKRGQNVTFRCDPISEHNRLYWYRQTLGQGPEFLTYFQNEAQLEKSRLLSDRFSAERPKGSFSTLEIQRTEQGDSAMYLCASSLPGQGAQETQYFGPGTRLLVL.

This clonotype was recorded many times. The chain joins TRBV4-1 to TRBJ2-5; D is ambiguous. Germline-derived CDR1 and CDR2 are MGHRA and YSYEKL. CDR3 length equals 15 residues. The V and J ends lost 0 bases and 2 bases respectively, with 10 bases between them. The CDR3 DNA follows: TGCGCCAGCAGCCAAGACCGTGGTCGACAAGAGACCCAGTACTTC. This sequence encodes CASSQDRGRQETQYF.

This clonotype turned up a few times. This chain uses TRBV10-3 with TRBJ1-5, with D hard to call. This CDR3 contains 14 residues. The V end lost 0 bases, the J end lost 3 bases, and 6 bases lay between the germline ends. Germline V gives CDR1 ENHRY, CDR2 SYGVKD. In DNA, the CDR3 is TGTGCCATCAGTGAGTCTAGGGTCAATCAGCCCCAGCATTTT. This encodes CAISESRVNQPQHF.

This chain links TRBV6-1 with TRBJ1-4; 10 nucleotides match TRBD1. In germline, CDR1 is MNHNS, CDR2 SASEGT. The V gene end was trimmed by 8 bases and the J gene end by 7 bases; junction bases not matched to a gene: 4. The CDR3 extends over 13 amino acids. The CDR3 sequence is CASGTGVFEKLFF. The DNA for the CDR3 is TGTGCCAGCGGGACAGGGGTGTTTGAAAAACTGTTTTTT.

This clonotype turned up a few times. This chain joins TRBV5-1 and TRBJ2-1; 7 positions agree with TRBD2. The germline CDR1 and CDR2 sequences are SGHRS and YFSETQ. J was trimmed by 8 bases and V by 0 bases; bases with no gene match: 5. This CDR3 is built from 14 residues. The DNA for the CDR3 is TGCGCCAGCAGCTTGGAAGTAGCGGGTGATGAGCAGTTCTTC. Amino acids: CASSLEVAGDEQFF.

This clonotype has ten or more counts. The CDR3, as DNA: TGTGCCAGCAGTTACACCGGTGTTAGTTACGAGCAGTACTTC. This translates into CASSYTGVSYEQYF. The chain employs TRBV14 and TRBJ2-7; D unclear. V lost 6 bases to trimming and J lost 4 bases, with 16 bases between them. CDR3 length equals 14 residues. Germline V gene lookup returns CDR1 SGHDN and CDR2 FVKESK.

This clonotype showed up many times. The rearrangement joins TRBV27 to TRBJ1-2; D gene uncertain. There are 13 residues in the CDR3. CDR1 is MNHEY, CDR2 SMNVEV, per germline (reference sequence). Between the trimmed V and J ends, which lost 5 bases and 8 bases, there was a span of 15 bases. CDR3 DNA: TGTGCCAGCAGTCCGTACGGGCCGGGGGGCTACACCTTC. It translates to CASSPYGPGGYTF.

The chain carries TRBV7-8 and TRBJ2-7; 7 bases are shared with TRBD1. Per the germline V gene, CDR1 is SGHVS and CDR2 is FQNEAQ. This CDR3 spans 16 amino acids. V was pared by 1 base and J by 1 base, with 7 bases of the junction left unmatched. CDR3 bases: TGTGCCAGCAGCTTAGGTTTGGGACAGAGGTCCTACGAGCAGTACGTC. This translates into CASSLGLGQRSYEQYV.

This clonotype was counted ten times or more. This sequence joins TRBV12-3 or TRBV12-4 and TRBJ2-2; TRBD2 matches 8 bases. J was trimmed by 4 bases and V by 6 bases; bases with no gene match: 7. The CDR3 is 15 amino acids. CDR3 region: CASSQRERVTGELFF. DNA of the CDR3: TGTGCCAGCAGCCAGCGGGAGAGGGTCACCGGGGAGCTGTTTTTT.

This clonotype was recorded at least ten times. The chain links TRBV5-6 to TRBJ2-1; possible D gene TRBD2, 6 bases. Germline assignment: CDR1 SGHDT and CDR2 YYEEEE. The length of the CDR3 is 14 residues. V lost 3 bases to trimming and J lost 1 base, with 8 bases between them. CDR3 nucleotide sequence: TGTGCCAGCAGCTCGGGGACTTCCTACAATGAGCAGTTCTTC. Amino acids: CASSSGTSYNEQFF. Supplemented by reference TRBV5-6 and TRBJ2-1, the full variable domain reads DAGVTQSPTHLIKTRGQQVTLRCSPKSGHDTVSWYQQALGQGPQFIFQYYEEEERQRGNFPDRFSGHQFPNYSSELNVNALLLGDSALYLCASSSGTSYNEQFFGPGTRLTVL.